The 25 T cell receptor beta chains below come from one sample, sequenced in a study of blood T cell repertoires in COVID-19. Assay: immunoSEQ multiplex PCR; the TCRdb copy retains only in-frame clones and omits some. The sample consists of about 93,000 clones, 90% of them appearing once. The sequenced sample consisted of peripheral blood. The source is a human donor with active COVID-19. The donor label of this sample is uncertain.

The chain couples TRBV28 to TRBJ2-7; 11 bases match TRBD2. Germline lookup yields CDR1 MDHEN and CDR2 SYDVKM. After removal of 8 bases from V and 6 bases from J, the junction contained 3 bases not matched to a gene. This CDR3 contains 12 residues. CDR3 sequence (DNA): TGTGCCAGCTTGCTAGCGGGGGGCGAGCAGTACTTC. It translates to CASLLAGGEQYF.

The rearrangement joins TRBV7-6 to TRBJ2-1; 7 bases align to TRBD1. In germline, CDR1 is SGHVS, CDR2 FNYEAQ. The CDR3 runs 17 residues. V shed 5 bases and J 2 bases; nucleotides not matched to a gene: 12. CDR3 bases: TGTGCCAGCAGCCTCTGGGAGACAGGGCCACCCTACAATGAGCAGTTCTTC. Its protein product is CASSLWETGPPYNEQFF.

CDR3 sequence reads: CASSVDLGQANTEAFF. Written as DNA, the CDR3 is TGTGCCAGCAGCGTAGATCTGGGACAGGCTAACACTGAAGCTTTCTTT. This chain uses TRBV5-4 with TRBJ1-1, with 8 bases lining up with TRBD1. Germline V CDR1 and CDR2: SGHNT, YYREEE (reference sequence). This CDR3 region has 16 residues. V lost 4 bases to trimming and J lost 2 bases; unmatched junction nucleotides: 10.

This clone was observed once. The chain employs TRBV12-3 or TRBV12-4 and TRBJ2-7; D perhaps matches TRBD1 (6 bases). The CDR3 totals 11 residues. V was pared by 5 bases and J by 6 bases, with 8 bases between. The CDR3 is CASSIRGEQYF. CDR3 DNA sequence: TGTGCCAGCAGTATCAGGGGCGAGCAGTACTTC.

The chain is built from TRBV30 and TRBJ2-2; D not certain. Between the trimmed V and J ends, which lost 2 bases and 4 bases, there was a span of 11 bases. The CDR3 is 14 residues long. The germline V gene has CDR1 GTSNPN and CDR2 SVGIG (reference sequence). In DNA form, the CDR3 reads TGTGCCTGGAGTCGGCTAGTGGTCACCGGGGAGCTGTTTTTT. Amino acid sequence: CAWSRLVVTGELFF.

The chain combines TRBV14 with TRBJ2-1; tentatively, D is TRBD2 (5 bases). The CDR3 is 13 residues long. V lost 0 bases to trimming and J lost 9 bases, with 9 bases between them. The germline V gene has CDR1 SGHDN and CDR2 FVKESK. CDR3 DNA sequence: TGTGCCAGCAGCCAAGATCTAGCCGGTGAGCAGTTCTTC. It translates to CASSQDLAGEQFF.

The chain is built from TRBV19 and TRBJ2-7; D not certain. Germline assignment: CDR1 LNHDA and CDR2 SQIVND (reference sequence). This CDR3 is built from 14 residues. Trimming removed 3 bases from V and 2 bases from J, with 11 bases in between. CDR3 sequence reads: CASSIDFSTYEQYF. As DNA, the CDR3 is TGTGCCAGTAGTATCGACTTCTCGACCTACGAGCAGTACTTC.

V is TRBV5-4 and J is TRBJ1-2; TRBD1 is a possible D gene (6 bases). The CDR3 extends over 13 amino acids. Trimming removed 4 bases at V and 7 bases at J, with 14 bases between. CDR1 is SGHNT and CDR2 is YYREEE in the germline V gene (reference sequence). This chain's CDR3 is CASSLTGGGGYTF. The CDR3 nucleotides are TGTGCCAGCAGCCTGACGGGAGGGGGTGGCTACACCTTC.

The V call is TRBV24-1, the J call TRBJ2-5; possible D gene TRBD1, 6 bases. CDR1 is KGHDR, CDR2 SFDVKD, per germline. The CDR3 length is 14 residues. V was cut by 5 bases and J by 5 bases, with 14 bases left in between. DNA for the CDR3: TGTGCCACCAGTGCAGGGGCTTTTACTGAGACCCAGTACTTC. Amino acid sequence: CATSAGAFTETQYF.

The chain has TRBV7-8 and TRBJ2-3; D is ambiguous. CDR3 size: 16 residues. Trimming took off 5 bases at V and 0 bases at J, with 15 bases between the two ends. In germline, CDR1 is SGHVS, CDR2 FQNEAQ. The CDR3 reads CASSPLVRASTDTQYF. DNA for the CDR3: TGTGCCAGCAGCCCTTTAGTACGTGCTAGCACAGATACGCAGTATTTT.

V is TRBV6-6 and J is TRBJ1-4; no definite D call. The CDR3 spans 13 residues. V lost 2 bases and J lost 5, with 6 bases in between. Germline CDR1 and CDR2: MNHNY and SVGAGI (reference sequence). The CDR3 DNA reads TGTGCCAGCAGTTACCCATTGAATGAAAAACTGTTTTTT. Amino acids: CASSYPLNEKLFF.

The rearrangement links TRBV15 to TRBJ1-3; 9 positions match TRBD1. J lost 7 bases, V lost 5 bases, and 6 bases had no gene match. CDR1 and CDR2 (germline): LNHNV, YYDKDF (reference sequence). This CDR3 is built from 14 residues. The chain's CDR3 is CATSQDRGRNTIYF. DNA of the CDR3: TGTGCCACCAGCCAGGACAGGGGTCGGAACACCATATATTTT. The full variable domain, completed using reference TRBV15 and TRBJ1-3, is DAMVIQNPRYQVTQFGKPVTLSCSQTLNHNVMYWYQQKSSQAPKLLFHYYDKDFNNEADTPDNFQSRRPNTSFCFLDIRSPGLGDTAMYLCATSQDRGRNTIYFGEGSWLTVV.

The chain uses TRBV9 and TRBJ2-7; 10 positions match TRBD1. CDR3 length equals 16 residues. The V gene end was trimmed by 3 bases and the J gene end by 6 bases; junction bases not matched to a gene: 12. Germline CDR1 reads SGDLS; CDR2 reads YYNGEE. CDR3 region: CASSEQPGQGPSEQYF. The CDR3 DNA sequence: TGTGCCAGCAGCGAACAACCGGGACAGGGGCCTAGCGAGCAGTACTTC.

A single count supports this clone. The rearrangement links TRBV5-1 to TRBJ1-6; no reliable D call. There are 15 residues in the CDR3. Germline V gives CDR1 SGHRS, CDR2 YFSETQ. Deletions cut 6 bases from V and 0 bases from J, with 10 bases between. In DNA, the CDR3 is TGCGCCAGCACTGTAGGGAGCTCCTATAATTCACCCCTCCACTTT. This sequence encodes CASTVGSSYNSPLHF.

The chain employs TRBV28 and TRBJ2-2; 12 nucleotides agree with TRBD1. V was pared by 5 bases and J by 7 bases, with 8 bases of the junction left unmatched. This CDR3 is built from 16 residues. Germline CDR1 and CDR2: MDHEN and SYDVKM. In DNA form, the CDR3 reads TGTGCCAGCAGTCAATCCGGGACAGGGGGCGGCGGGGAGCTGTTTTTT. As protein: CASSQSGTGGGGELFF.

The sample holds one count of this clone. In DNA form, the CDR3 reads TGTGCCAGCAGCCAATTTCAGGGCTCTGAAGCTTTCTTT. It specifies CASSQFQGSEAFF. The chain joins TRBV16 to TRBJ1-1, with D maybe TRBD1 (5 bases). From germline, CDR1 is KGHSY and CDR2 FQNENV. This CDR3 has 13 residues. Between the trimmed V and J ends, which lost 1 base and 6 bases, there was a span of 9 bases.

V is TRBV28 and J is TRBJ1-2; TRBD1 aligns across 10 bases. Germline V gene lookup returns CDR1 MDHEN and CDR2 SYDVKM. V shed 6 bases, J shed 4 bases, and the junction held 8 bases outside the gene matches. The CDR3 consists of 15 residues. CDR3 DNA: TGTGCCAGCAGATCCGGACAGGGGGGCTTCTATGGCTACACCTTC. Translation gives CASRSGQGGFYGYTF.

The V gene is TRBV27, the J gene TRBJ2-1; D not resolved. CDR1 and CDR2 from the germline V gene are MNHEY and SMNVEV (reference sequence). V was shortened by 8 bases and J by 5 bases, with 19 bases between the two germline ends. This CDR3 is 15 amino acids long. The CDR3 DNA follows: TGTGCCAGCCAACTCGGGTCCCTGCGAGACAATGAGCAGTTCTTC. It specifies CASQLGSLRDNEQFF.

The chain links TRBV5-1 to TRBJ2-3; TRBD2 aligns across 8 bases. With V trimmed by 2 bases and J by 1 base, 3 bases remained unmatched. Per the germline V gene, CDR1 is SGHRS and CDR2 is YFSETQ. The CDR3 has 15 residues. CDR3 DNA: TGCGCCAGCAGCTTAGCGGGGGAGGGCACAGATACGCAGTATTTT. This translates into CASSLAGEGTDTQYF.

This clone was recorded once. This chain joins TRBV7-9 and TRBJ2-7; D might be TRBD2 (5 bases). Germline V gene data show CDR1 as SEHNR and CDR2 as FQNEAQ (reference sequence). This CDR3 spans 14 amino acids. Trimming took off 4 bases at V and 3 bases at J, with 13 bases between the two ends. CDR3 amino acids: CASSSTRGIYEQYF. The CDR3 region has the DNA TGTGCCAGCAGCTCGACCCGGGGTATCTACGAGCAGTACTTC.

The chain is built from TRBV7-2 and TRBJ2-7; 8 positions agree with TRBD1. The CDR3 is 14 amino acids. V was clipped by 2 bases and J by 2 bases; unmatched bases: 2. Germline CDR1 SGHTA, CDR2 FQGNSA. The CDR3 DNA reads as TGTGCCAGCAGCTTATCGACAGGGGCCTACGAGCAGTACTTC. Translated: CASSLSTGAYEQYF. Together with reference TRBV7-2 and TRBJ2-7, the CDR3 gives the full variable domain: GAGVSQSPSNKVTEKGKDVELRCDPISGHTALYWYRQSLGQGLEFLIYFQGNSAPDKSGLPSDRFSAERTGGSVSTLTIQRTQQEDSAVYLCASSLSTGAYEQYFGPGTRLTVT.

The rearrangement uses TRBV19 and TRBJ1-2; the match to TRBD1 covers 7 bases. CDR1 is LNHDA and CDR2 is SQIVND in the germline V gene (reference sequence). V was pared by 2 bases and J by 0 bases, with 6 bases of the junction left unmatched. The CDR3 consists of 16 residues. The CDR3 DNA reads TGTGCCAGTAGTATAACTGGGACAGCGCCTAACTATGGCTACACCTTC. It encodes CASSITGTAPNYGYTF.

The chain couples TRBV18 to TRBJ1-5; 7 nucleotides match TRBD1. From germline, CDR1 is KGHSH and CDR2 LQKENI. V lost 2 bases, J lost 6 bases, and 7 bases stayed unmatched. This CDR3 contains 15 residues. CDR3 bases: TGTGCCAGCTCACCATCTGGCGCAGGGGGTCAGCCCCAGCATTTT. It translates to CASSPSGAGGQPQHF.

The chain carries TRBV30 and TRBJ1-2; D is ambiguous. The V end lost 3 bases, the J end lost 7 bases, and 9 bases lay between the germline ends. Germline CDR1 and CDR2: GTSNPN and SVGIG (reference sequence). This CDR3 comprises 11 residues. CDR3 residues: CAWREGGGYTF. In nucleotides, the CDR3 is TGTGCCTGGAGGGAGGGTGGTGGCTACACCTTC.

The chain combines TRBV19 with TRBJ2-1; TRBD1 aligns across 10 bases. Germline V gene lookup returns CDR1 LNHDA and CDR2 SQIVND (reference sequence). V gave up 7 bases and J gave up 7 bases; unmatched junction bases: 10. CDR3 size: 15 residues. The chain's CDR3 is CASIPRQGAVNEQFF. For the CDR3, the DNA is TGTGCCAGTATTCCCCGACAGGGGGCAGTTAATGAGCAGTTCTTC.